This TCR beta chain comes out of a study of shared clonotypes between healthy human individuals. This clone has a single count. As yet, its antigen is unknown. V lost 5 bases to trimming and J lost 14 bases, with 15 bases between them. Germline CDR1 MDHEN, CDR2 SYDVKM. The CDR3 sequence is 12 residues long. Authors' analysis steps: Because ImmunoSEQ provided only junction sequences with no quality scores, the filtering differed. TCRdb's table, derived via immunoSEQ multiplex PCR, lists solely in-frame clones and lacks some. From that table come the V and J calls and clone size; the DNA was used to work out D and trimming. The table has roughly 2.2 million clones, approximately 93% seen once. Broader study findings: The generation probabilities recorded for non-shared clonotypes fell below those of clonotypes shared by all four donors. Naive CD4 clonotypes were shared across several donors at 4.5% to 6.5%. Larger estimated richness was generally recorded for naive subsets relative to memory subsets.

The chain combines TRBV28 with TRBJ1-4; no reliable D call. Sequencing was performed on naive CD4+ T cells from PBMCs. Subset noted: CD45RA+ positively selected. The TCR originated in a man aged 18 to 30 in good health. Some clones in this sample may be carry-over from other donors' samples. The CDR3 coding sequence is TGTGCCAGCAGTCCCCCCCGGTCCAGGCTGTTTTTT. It yields the protein CASSPPRSRLFF.